The entry that follows covers one T cell receptor (beta chain) sequence. Its antigen is undetermined. This entry belongs to a study of T-cell memory formation after mild COVID-19. Whole-study results and caveats: There was a balanced CD4/CD8 profile in clones contracting day 15 to 85, and later expanders leaned CD4+. Memory sampled before infection contained some responding clones, suggesting cross-reactive memory joined.

Germline V CDR1 and CDR2: MGHRA, YSYEKL. V lost 0 bases, J lost 5 bases, and 9 bases stayed unmatched. This CDR3 has 17 residues. It was 5'RACE with constant-segment primers that produced the TCR alpha and TCR beta cDNA libraries, which carried sample barcodes and UMIs. A single record per CDR3 protein comes from TCRdb applying MiXCR to the 5' RACE reads. Of over 120,000 distinct CDR3 sequences in the sample, 15% to 20% are singletons; the top ten hold approximately 2%. The sequence was obtained from an adult woman who had mild COVID-19 (a few samples of this study predate the infection). Cell type and time point are not known. The chain joins TRBV4-1 to TRBJ2-3; 9 bases are a match to TRBD2. The specimen was PBMCs or a T cell subset sorted from them (not recorded which). CDR3 loop: CASSQDIQRGARDTQYF. CDR3 in DNA: TGCGCCAGCAGCCAAGATATCCAGCGGGGGGCCCGAGATACGCAGTATTTT.